Given below is one T cell receptor beta chain in context. Its target is unknown. Terminally differentiated effector memory CD45RA+ cells were excluded by CCR7 positive selection of CD45RO-negative cells. Donors comprised only Caucasian adults living in Nashville, Tennessee. Germline-derived CDR1 and CDR2 are SGDLS and YYNGEE. After removal of 3 bases from V and 8 bases from J, the junction contained 2 bases not matched to a gene. The CDR3 extends over 12 amino acids. The source of the sample is a study of shared clonotypes between healthy human individuals. Assay execution took place at the deep level. DNA at approximately 200 ng, roughly 27,000 T cell genomes, went into sorted-subset replicate PCRs. Assay: immunoSEQ multiplex PCR; the TCRdb copy retains only in-frame clones and omits some. The repertoire holds some 2.1 million clones, approximately 92% seen once, with 1.5% to 2% in the top ten. Study findings and constraints: An effect of sequencing depth on clonotype sharing among donors was expected.

Sequencing used naive CD8+ T cells from PBMCs. The J gene is TRBJ2-1, the V gene TRBV9, with TRBD1 matching over 7 bases. The sequence derives from a man aged 18 to 35 in good health. Some clones in this sample may be carry-over from other donors' samples. CDR3 sequence: CASSDRGYEQFF. The CDR3 DNA sequence: TGTGCCAGCAGCGACAGGGGCTATGAGCAGTTCTTC.